This T cell receptor beta chain originates from a study of Ad26.COV2.S vaccination and SARS-CoV-2 variants. The study's findings and limits: Among vaccine recipients, spike-specific TCR breadth exceeded that of placebo recipients.

V was clipped by 6 bases and J by 8 bases; unmatched bases: 15. The CDR3 totals 16 residues. Per the germline V gene, CDR1 is MDHEN and CDR2 is SYDVKM. Comments on this clone: Its antigen remains unknown.

Only in-frame clones appear in the TCRdb table, and some are missing; sequencing was by immunoSEQ multiplex PCR. The repertoire consists of some 420,000 clones, with roughly 90% occurring once and the leading ten covering 3.5% to 4%. The treatment denotes: around 19 received Ad26.COV2.S at low or high dose, single or two shots; 5 received placebo; per-sample allocation not given. Collection of the samples took place on day 63 after the first injection of vaccine or placebo. Adults aged 18-55 years in Boston included the donor. The source was peripheral blood, collected in a trial of Ad26.COV2.S vaccine versus placebo. This clonotype was sampled from a person aged 18-60 years who received the Ad26.COV2.S COVID-19 vaccine or a placebo. The chain has TRBV28 and TRBJ2-2, with 7 bases matching TRBD2. CDR3 DNA sequence: TGTGCCAGCAGCGAGCCCCCGGGACTAATCTTAGGGGAGCTGTTTTTT. It is translated as CASSEPPGLILGELFF.